The sequence of this T cell receptor (beta chain) was determined in a study of shared clonotypes between healthy human individuals. Study-level findings and limits: About 5% of naive CD4 clonotypes were shared across four donors. Generally, estimated richness proved larger in naive subsets than it did in memory subsets. Limited genetic and exposure-history diversity came from having few donors.

J was trimmed by 7 bases and V by 9 bases; bases with no gene match: 7. Germline CDR1 SGHRS, CDR2 YFSETQ. The CDR3 spans 13 residues. Memory CD4+ cells were the fraction left after CD45RA+ naive selection. Points on this clone: The antigen remains undetermined.

Repertoires were generated with immunoSEQ multiplex PCR, while TCRdb's copy carries only in-frame clones and drops some. Among roughly 2.4 million clones listed, nearly 97% were seen once. Specimen: naive CD4+ T cells sorted from blood. The sample's subset: CD45RA+ positively selected. V usage is TRBV5-1 and J usage is TRBJ1-6; 7 bases fit TRBD1. This clonotype was obtained from a young man in good health. The CDR3 region has the DNA TGCGCCACCCGGCAGGGGGAGAATTCACCCCTCCACTTT. Residues: CATRQGENSPLHF.